This T cell receptor (beta chain) emerged from a study of metastatic and nonmetastatic thyroid tumors. All patients were untreated before thyroid surgery. This clone ranks as medium-sized. Germline values: CDR1 DFQATT, CDR2 SNEGSKA (reference sequence). J lost 3 bases, V lost 3 bases, and 9 bases had no gene match. The CDR3 is 15 residues long. TCRdb re-clonotyped the PCR reads through MiXCR. This table has some 21,000 clones, 20% to 30% appearing once. This chain joins TRBV20-1 and TRBJ1-2, with 8 bases identical to TRBD1. The clonotype was recovered from a male donor with papillary thyroid cancer or a benign thyroid nodule (not recorded which). Some clones in this sample may be carry-over from other donors' samples. The specimen was blood. The CDR3 DNA follows: TGCAGTGCTAGGAATTCTGGACAGGGCGACTATGGCTACACCTTC. It is translated as CSARNSGQGDYGYTF.